This T cell receptor beta chain was retrieved from a study of cytomegalovirus exposure and HLA in healthy donors. The wider study: From 170 million or so T cells, an earlier analysis saw 110 million or so unique TCR beta sequences. Genetic ancestry analysis placed about 76% of the roughly 400 donors that were genotyped in the Caucasian-associated cluster. General observations from the study: The authors judged a highly shared variant cluster likely a sequencing artifact.

About this clone: Its antigen is not identified.

With 60 Vbeta and 13 Jbeta primers, the PCR was carried out. Libraries were prepared by immunoSEQ multiplex PCR; TCRdb keeps only in-frame clonotypes and omits some of them. Among roughly 140,000 clones listed, about four fifths were seen once. The CDR3 sequence is 14 residues long. Looked up from germline, CDR1 is MNHEY and CDR2 is SMNVEV (reference sequence). With 4 bases clipped from V and 7 bases from J, the junction kept 4 bases outside the gene matches. Sequenced: PBMCs. The rearrangement joins TRBV27 to TRBJ2-4; 10 nucleotides match TRBD2. The TCR comes from a man aged 25 to 40 in good health and CMV-seropositive. In nucleotides, the CDR3 is TGTGCCAGCAGTTCTAGCGGGAGTGGGAACATTCAGTACTTC. Its protein is CASSSSGSGNIQYF.